This T cell receptor (beta chain) was captured by sequencing in a study of blood T cell repertoires in COVID-19. This clone has just a few counts. The method was immunoSEQ multiplex PCR; TCRdb's version includes in-frame clones alone and lacks a portion of them. The table records roughly 180,000 clones, roughly 76% of them present only once. The germline V gene has CDR1 SEHNR and CDR2 FQNEAQ (reference sequence). The CDR3 runs 17 residues. Trimming pared 0 bases from V and 0 bases from J, leaving 14 bases between. Patients from Seattle were sampled longitudinally, starting during active infection. The clonotype comes from a woman between 35 and 50 years old with COVID-19, enrolled during active disease. The sample was peripheral blood. The chain has TRBV7-9 and TRBJ1-1; unclear D gene. CDR3 DNA sequence: TGTGCCAGCAGCTTAGCCCCGTTGATCGCTATGAACACTGAAGCTTTCTTT. It translates to CASSLAPLIAMNTEAFF.